The 10 T cell receptor beta chains reported below all come from one sample, sequenced in a study of blood T cell repertoires in COVID-19. Measured with immunoSEQ multiplex PCR; TCRdb has only the in-frame clones, and not every one. Of hundreds of thousands of clones listed, approximately 87% are singletons. Material: PBMCs or T cells enriched from blood (not recorded which). These receptors came from a woman aged 45-65 years in a cohort exposed to, infected with or recovered from COVID-19 (not recorded which).

The V call is TRBV27, the J call TRBJ1-1; 9 bases are a match to TRBD1. Per the germline V gene, CDR1 is MNHEY and CDR2 is SMNVEV (reference sequence). The V gene end was trimmed by 5 bases and the J gene end by 1 base; junction bases not matched to a gene: 5. The length of the CDR3 is 15 residues. The CDR3 here is CASSLGQGRNTEAFF. The CDR3 DNA follows: TGTGCCAGCAGTCTAGGACAGGGGAGGAACACTGAAGCTTTCTTT.

This chain links TRBV24-1 with TRBJ1-5; D perhaps matches TRBD1 (5 bases). Trimming left V 5 bases short and J 6 bases short, with 13 bases between. CDR1 and CDR2 from the germline V gene are KGHDR and SFDVKD. The CDR3 loop spans 14 amino acids. The CDR3 DNA sequence: TGTGCCACCAGTGCCGGGAGGGACGGTCAGCCCCAGCATTTT. Translation gives CATSAGRDGQPQHF.

The CDR3 bases are TGCAGCGTTGGGACTAGCTGGGGCACAGATACGCAGTATTTT. Protein: CSVGTSWGTDTQYF. This chain connects TRBV29-1 to TRBJ2-3, with 8 nucleotides matching TRBD2. Germline lookup yields CDR1 SQVTM and CDR2 ANQGSEA. There are 14 residues in the CDR3. The V gene end was trimmed by 4 bases and the J gene end by 1 base; junction bases not matched to a gene: 4.

The chain uses TRBV19 and TRBJ1-5; perhaps TRBD1 as D (6 bases). The CDR3 length is 16 residues. V shed 3 bases and J shed 6 bases, with 18 bases lying between them. The germline V gene encodes CDR1 LNHDA and CDR2 SQIVND (reference sequence). Here the CDR3 reads CASSIKGEGMGQPQHF. In DNA, the CDR3 is TGTGCCAGTAGTATCAAGGGGGAGGGGATGGGTCAGCCCCAGCATTTT.

Details on this clone: At one end the junction does not follow the germline gene, possibly because of a read error. The chain has TRBV11-3 and TRBJ1-6, with TRBD1 matching over 11 bases. Per the germline V gene, CDR1 is SGHNT and CDR2 is YENEEA. The CDR3 sequence is 17 residues long. This chain's CDR3 is CASSLEGQGGYNSPLHF. Written as DNA, the CDR3 is TGTGCCAGCAGTTTAGAGGGACAGGGGGGGTATAATTCACCCCTCCACTTT.

The chain employs TRBV19 and TRBJ2-7; 10 bases line up with TRBD1. The CDR3 extends over 14 amino acids. Germline CDR1 reads LNHDA; CDR2 reads SQIVND (reference sequence). J was trimmed by 9 bases and V by 3 bases; bases with no gene match: 8. The CDR3 DNA reads TGTGCCAGTAGTATTCCCGGGACAGGGGTCGGGCAGTACTTC. Its translation is CASSIPGTGVGQYF.

The chain couples TRBV30 to TRBJ1-1, with D tentatively TRBD1 (6 bases). The V end was cut by 2 bases, the J end by 4 bases, with 17 bases between. Germline values: CDR1 GTSNPN, CDR2 SVGIG (reference sequence). CDR3 length: 15 residues. This CDR3 reads CAWSRGSRGGTEAFF. In DNA, the CDR3 is TGTGCCTGGAGTAGAGGTTCCCGAGGGGGCACTGAAGCTTTCTTT.

The V gene is TRBV6-5, the J gene TRBJ1-1; TRBD1 matches 9 bases. The V gene end was trimmed by 5 bases and the J gene end by 2 bases; junction bases not matched to a gene: 6. Germline CDR1 is MNHEY and CDR2 is SVGAGI. This CDR3 is built from 15 residues. DNA of the CDR3: TGTGCCAGCAGTCGCACAGGGGGCTATAACACTGAAGCTTTCTTT. This codes for CASSRTGGYNTEAFF.

The chain carries TRBV4-1 and TRBJ2-5, with TRBD2 matching 12 bases. The germline gives CDR1 MGHRA, CDR2 YSYEKL. The CDR3 is made up of 15 amino acids. After removal of 2 bases from V and 4 bases from J, the junction contained 2 bases not matched to a gene. The CDR3 nucleotides read TGCGCCAGCAGCCAACTAGCGGGGGGGCCAGAGACCCAGTACTTC. This sequence encodes CASSQLAGGPETQYF.

This clone was counted only a few times. The chain uses TRBV5-1 and TRBJ1-4; 7 bases line up with TRBD1. The CDR3 is made up of 14 amino acids. The ends lost 7 bases at V and 1 base at J; junction bases unmatched: 4. The germline V gene has CDR1 SGHRS and CDR2 YFSETQ. The CDR3 DNA follows: TGCGCCAGCTCCCCAGGGGGAACTAATGAAAAACTGTTTTTT. Protein product: CASSPGGTNEKLFF.